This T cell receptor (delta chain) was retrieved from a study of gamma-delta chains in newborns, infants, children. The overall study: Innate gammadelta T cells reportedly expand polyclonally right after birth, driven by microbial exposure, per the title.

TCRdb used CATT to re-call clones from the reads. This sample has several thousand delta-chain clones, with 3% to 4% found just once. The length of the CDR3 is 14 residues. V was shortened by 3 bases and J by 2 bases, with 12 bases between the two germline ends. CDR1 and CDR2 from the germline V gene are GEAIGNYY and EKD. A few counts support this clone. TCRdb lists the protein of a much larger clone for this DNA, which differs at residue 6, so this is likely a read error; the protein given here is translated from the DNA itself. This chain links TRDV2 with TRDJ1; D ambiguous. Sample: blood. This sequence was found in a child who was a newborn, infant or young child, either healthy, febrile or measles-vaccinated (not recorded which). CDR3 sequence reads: CACDHCWRTDKLIF. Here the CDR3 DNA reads TGTGCCTGTGACCACTGCTGGCGAACCGATAAACTCATCTTT.